A selection of T cell receptor beta chains follows, all from one sample in a study of response to subunit inactivated influenza vaccine. TCRdb re-derived calls from the RT-PCR reads in MiXCR, one entry per CDR3 protein. Of about 520,000 distinct CDR3 sequences detected, over 25% appear once; the ten largest clones hold 1.5% to 2%. Sequences were derived from CD4+ T cells sorted from PBMCs, sampled less than 6 days after vaccination. The receptor set was obtained from a man aged 45-60 years who received an inactivated influenza vaccine. CDR3s include the opening cysteine and the closing phenylalanine or tryptophan. Fields, in order: J gene, D gene, V gene, clone size, CDR3 protein, CDR3 DNA. A D gene is named only where the DNA matches it firmly. Part of the rows lack a size; the others show once, few, many or a class for expanded clones.

TRBJ2-3 | TRBD2 | TRBV18 | few | CASSPTVRLAVSDTQYF | TGTGCCAGCTCACCAACCGTGAGACTAGCAGTGTCAGATACGCAGTATTTT
TRBJ2-2 | - | TRBV4-2 | - | CASSQGMTTGELFF | TGTGCCAGCAGCCAAGGAATGACTACCGGGGAGCTGTTTTTT
TRBJ2-7 | TRBD2 | TRBV27 | - | CASRPGTTEGEQYF | TGTGCCAGCAGACCCGGGACTACCGAAGGGGAGCAGTACTTC
TRBJ2-5 | - | TRBV7-8 | - | CASSLAAVMGTQYF | TGTGCCAGCAGCTTAGCCGCGGTTATGGGGACCCAGTACTTC
TRBJ2-5 | TRBD1 | TRBV2 | - | CASIGLDRAQETQYF | TGTGCCAGCATCGGTTTGGACAGGGCGCAAGAGACCCAGTACTTC
TRBJ2-3 | - | TRBV20-1 | few | CSAKMFGRGVTDTQYF | TGCAGTGCTAAAATGTTTGGGCGAGGGGTCACAGATACGCAGTATTTT
TRBJ2-7 | - | TRBV4-1 | few | CASSQAEWGIGYEQYF | TGCGCCAGCAGCCAAGCGGAATGGGGCATTGGCTACGAGCAGTACTTC
TRBJ2-1 | - | TRBV28 | - | CASWRNSYNEQFF | TGTGCCAGCTGGAGAAACTCCTACAATGAGCAGTTCTTC
TRBJ2-5 | TRBD1 | TRBV7-2 | - | CASSADRGETQYF | TGTGCCAGCAGCGCGGACAGGGGGGAGACCCAGTACTTC
TRBJ1-2 | TRBD1 | TRBV27 | few | CASSWNRDRVNGYTF | TGTGCCAGCAGTTGGAACCGGGACAGGGTAAATGGCTACACCTTC
TRBJ2-1 | TRBD1 | TRBV7-8 | - | CASSRTGTGYNEQFF | TGTGCCAGCAGCCGTACCGGGACAGGGTATAATGAGCAGTTCTTC
TRBJ1-1 | - | TRBV12-3/TRBV12-4 | few | CASSLGSGTEAFF | TGTGCCAGCTCACTAGGGTCGGGCACTGAAGCTTTCTTT
TRBJ2-7 | - | TRBV7-2 | many | CASSSQGSYEQYF | TGTGCCAGCAGCTCACAGGGTTCCTACGAGCAGTACTTC
TRBJ2-1 | TRBD1 | TRBV4-2 | - | CASSQPGQGHHEQFF | TGTGCCAGCAGCCAACCCGGACAGGGGCACCATGAGCAGTTCTTC
TRBJ1-1 | - | TRBV3-1 | many | CASSQERVKQNTEAFF | TGTGCCAGCAGCCAAGAACGAGTGAAACAGAACACTGAAGCTTTCTTT
TRBJ2-1 | TRBD2 | TRBV20-1 | - | CSTKRGGDLANNEQFF | TGCAGTACTAAGCGGGGTGGGGATTTGGCCAACAATGAGCAGTTCTTC
TRBJ2-2 | - | TRBV4-2 | many | CASSQVAGELFF | TGTGCCAGCAGCCAAGTCGCCGGGGAGCTGTTTTTT
TRBJ2-5 | TRBD2 | TRBV11-2 | many | CASSLVLMLAGEETQYF | TGTGCCAGCAGCTTAGTGTTAATGCTAGCGGGGGAAGAGACCCAGTACTTC
TRBJ2-1 | - | TRBV2 | few | CASSMDQKQFF | TGTGCCAGCAGTATGGACCAGAAGCAGTTCTTC
TRBJ2-5 | TRBD2 | TRBV10-2 | - | CASNSGVQETQYF | TGCGCCAGCAATAGCGGGGTGCAAGAGACCCAGTACTTC
TRBJ2-5 | TRBD2 | TRBV20-1 | - | CSATGGGASQETQYF | TGCAGTGCTACCGGCGGGGGGGCGAGCCAAGAGACCCAGTACTTC
TRBJ1-4 | - | TRBV6-6 | - | CASSPSVGEKLFF | TGTGCCAGCAGTCCCTCGGTGGGAGAAAAACTGTTTTTT
TRBJ2-6 | - | TRBV5-1 | few | CASSLVGPSGANVLTF | TGCGCCAGCAGCTTGGTGGGTCCCTCTGGGGCCAACGTCCTGACTTTC
TRBJ2-7 | TRBD2 | TRBV6-6 | - | CASGRTSWYEQYF | TGTGCCAGCGGTCGGACTAGCTGGTACGAGCAGTACTTC
TRBJ2-5 | TRBD1 | TRBV10-3 | - | CAISDRTGMRPQYF | TGTGCCATCAGTGACCGGACAGGGATGAGACCCCAGTACTTC
TRBJ2-7 | - | TRBV12-3/TRBV12-4 | - | CASSFGGGTYEQYF | TGTGCCAGCAGTTTTGGTGGGGGTACCTACGAGCAGTACTTC
TRBJ2-3 | - | TRBV24-1 | - | CATSATSVRPDTQYF | TGTGCCACCAGTGCAACCTCGGTCAGGCCAGATACGCAGTATTTT
TRBJ2-7 | TRBD1 | TRBV18 | - | CASSPTIRGGQAYEQYF | TGTGCCAGCTCACCTACTATCCGAGGGGGCCAGGCCTACGAGCAGTACTTC
TRBJ2-3 | TRBD2 | TRBV20-1 | few | CSVLAGGNTDTQYF | TGCAGTGTACTAGCGGGGGGCAACACAGATACGCAGTATTTT
TRBJ2-1 | - | TRBV30 | - | CAWKRQWYNEQFF | TGTGCCTGGAAGAGACAGTGGTACAATGAGCAGTTCTTC
TRBJ2-3 | TRBD1 | TRBV20-1 | - | CSARGTGIGEDTQYF | TGCAGTGCTAGAGGGACAGGGATTGGGGAAGATACGCAGTATTTT
TRBJ2-1 | TRBD1 | TRBV24-1 | few | CATSDTGQGAGNEQFF | TGTGCCACCAGTGATACGGGACAGGGGGCCGGCAATGAGCAGTTCTTC
TRBJ1-1 | - | TRBV7-9 | - | CASIKESGNTEAFF | TGTGCCAGCATCAAGGAGAGCGGAAACACTGAAGCTTTCTTT
TRBJ2-5 | - | TRBV7-9 | few | CASSVRDTWETQYF | TGTGCCAGCAGCGTCCGGGACACTTGGGAGACCCAGTACTTC
TRBJ1-4 | TRBD1 | TRBV5-1 | - | CASSEGQAHEKLFF | TGCGCCAGCAGCGAGGGACAGGCGCACGAAAAACTGTTTTTT
TRBJ2-3 | TRBD2 | TRBV4-2 | medium-sized | CASSQGNGGRLADTQYF | TGTGCCAGCAGCCAAGGGAACGGCGGGAGACTGGCAGATACGCAGTATTTT
TRBJ2-7 | - | TRBV7-9 | few | CASSTGIPPYEQYF | TGTGCCAGCAGCACCGGGATTCCGCCTTACGAGCAGTACTTC
TRBJ2-7 | - | TRBV6-5 | few | CASSYSRNGPTYEQYF | TGTGCCAGCAGTTACTCGAGGAACGGGCCGACCTACGAGCAGTACTTC
TRBJ2-3 | TRBD1 | TRBV5-6 | - | CASSLARGRTDTQYF | TGTGCCAGCAGCTTGGCTAGGGGGCGGACAGATACGCAGTATTTT
TRBJ1-1 | - | TRBV5-1 | few | CASTSGNAAGTEAFF | TGCGCCAGCACCTCAGGAAATGCCGCGGGTACTGAAGCTTTCTTT
TRBJ2-4 | - | TRBV9 | - | CASSVGREKNIQYF | TGTGCCAGCAGCGTAGGCAGGGAAAAAAACATTCAGTACTTC
TRBJ2-1 | - | TRBV29-1 | - | CSVEQRLVNNEQFF | TGCAGCGTTGAACAGCGGCTAGTAAACAATGAGCAGTTCTTC
TRBJ1-2 | - | TRBV12-3/TRBV12-4 | - | CASSEGVRGYGYTF | TGTGCCAGCAGCGAGGGGGTTAGGGGCTATGGCTACACCTTC
TRBJ1-6 | TRBD1 | TRBV12-3/TRBV12-4 | - | CASSPRQGNSPLHF | TGTGCCAGCAGTCCCCGACAGGGTAATTCACCCCTCCACTTT
TRBJ2-7 | - | TRBV2 | few | CASKNSGDSYEQYF | TGTGCCAGCAAGAATTCGGGGGACTCGTACGAGCAGTACTTC